The clone carrying this TCR beta chain has a handful of counts. Sample barcodes and UMIs were carried by the TCR alpha and TCR beta cDNA libraries that 5'RACE generated with constant-segment primers. In TCRdb, the 5' RACE reads were re-called with MiXCR into one record per CDR3 protein. This sample has about 290,000 distinct CDR3 sequences, with over 15% found just once. This sample was taken from a study of T-cell memory formation after mild COVID-19. V lost 8 bases and J lost 7, with 20 bases in between. The CDR3 sequence is 14 residues long. Germline V gives CDR1 WNHNN, CDR2 SYGVQD (reference sequence).

This TCR was recovered from a man aged 18 to 29 who had mild COVID-19 (a few samples of this study predate the infection). Cell type and time point are not known. The gene calls are TRBV10-1 and TRBJ2-5; D gene unclear. Material: PBMCs or a T cell subset sorted from them (not recorded which). CDR3 loop: CASLGDPGGGTQYF. The CDR3 DNA reads TGCGCCAGCTTGGGTGATCCCGGTGGTGGGACCCAGTACTTC.